This T cell receptor (beta chain) stems from a study of CD8 T cells in ankylosing spondylitis. Whole-study results and caveats: Clones linked to the disease showed a CD8+ phenotype. They occurred at relatively low frequencies in peripheral blood. A motif in TCR beta, a set of 8 or 9 highly homologous variants, appeared characteristic of ankylosing spondylitis blood. Reportedly, significant enrichment of disease-linked clones occurred in matched ankylosing spondylitis synovial fluid.

This clonotype was seen ten or more times. The antigen remains unidentified. For TCR beta, libraries came from quantitative 5'-RACE with molecular barcodes. TCRdb redid the calling of the 5' RACE reads with MiXCR, one entry per CDR3 protein. Of 200,000 or so distinct CDR3 sequences listed, approximately 18% were seen once; the top ten hold around 4%. The ends were cut back, 8 bases at V and 5 bases at J, with 14 bases in the middle. This CDR3 has 13 residues. The V gene's germline CDR1 is MDHEN and CDR2 SYDVKM. The sequenced material came from blood, either unsorted or a sorted T cell fraction (not recorded which). The clonotype originates from a male donor between 5 and 35 years old with ankylosing spondylitis or in good health (not recorded which). The chain employs TRBV28 and TRBJ2-3; D is uncertain. This CDR3 is CASGAALGDTQYF. The CDR3 DNA reads as TGTGCCAGCGGAGCCGCGTTGGGAGATACGCAGTATTTT.